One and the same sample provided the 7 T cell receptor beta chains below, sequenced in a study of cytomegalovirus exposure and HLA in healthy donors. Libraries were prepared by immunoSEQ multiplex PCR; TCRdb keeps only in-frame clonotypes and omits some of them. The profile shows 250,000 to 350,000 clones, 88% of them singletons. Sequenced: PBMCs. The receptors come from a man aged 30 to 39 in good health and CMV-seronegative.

CDR3: CAIMKGDSYNEQFF. The CDR3 DNA follows: TGTGCCATCATGAAGGGGGACTCCTACAATGAGCAGTTCTTC. V and J are TRBV10-3 and TRBJ2-1, with a weak D call TRBD1 (6 bases). V lost 7 bases and J lost 0, with 10 bases in between. The CDR3 totals 14 residues. CDR1 is ENHRY and CDR2 is SYGVKD in the germline V gene.

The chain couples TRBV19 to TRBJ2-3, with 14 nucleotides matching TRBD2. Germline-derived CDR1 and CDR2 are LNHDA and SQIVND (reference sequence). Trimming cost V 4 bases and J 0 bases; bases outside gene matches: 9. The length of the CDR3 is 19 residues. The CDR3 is CASSKRTSGGTSSTDTQYF. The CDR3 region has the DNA TGTGCCAGTAGTAAGCGGACTAGCGGGGGGACCTCTAGCACAGATACGCAGTATTTT.

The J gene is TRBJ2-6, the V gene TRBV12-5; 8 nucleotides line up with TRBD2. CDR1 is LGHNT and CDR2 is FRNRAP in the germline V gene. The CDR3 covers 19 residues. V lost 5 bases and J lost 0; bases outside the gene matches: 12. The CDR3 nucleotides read TGTGCTAGTGGTACTACCCGGCCTGCGGGGGGCTCTGGGGCCAACGTCCTGACTTTC. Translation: CASGTTRPAGGSGANVLTF.

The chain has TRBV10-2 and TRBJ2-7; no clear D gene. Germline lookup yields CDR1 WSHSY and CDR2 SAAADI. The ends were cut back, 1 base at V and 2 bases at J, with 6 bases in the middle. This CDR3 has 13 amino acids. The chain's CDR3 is CASSEWLAYEQYF. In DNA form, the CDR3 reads TGCGCCAGCAGTGAGTGGCTAGCCTACGAGCAGTACTTC.

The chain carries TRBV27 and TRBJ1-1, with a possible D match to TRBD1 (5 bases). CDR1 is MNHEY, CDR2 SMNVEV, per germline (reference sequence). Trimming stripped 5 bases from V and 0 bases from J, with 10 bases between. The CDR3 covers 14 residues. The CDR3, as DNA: TGTGCCAGCAGTCGGACACCCATGAACACTGAAGCTTTCTTT. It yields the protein CASSRTPMNTEAFF.

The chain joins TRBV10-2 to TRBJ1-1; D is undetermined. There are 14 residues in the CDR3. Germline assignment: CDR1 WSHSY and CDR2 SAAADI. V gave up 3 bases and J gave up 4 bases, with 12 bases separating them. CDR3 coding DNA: TGCGCCAGCAGTGAAGGGCCGGGAGGCACTGAAGCTTTCTTT. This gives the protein CASSEGPGGTEAFF.

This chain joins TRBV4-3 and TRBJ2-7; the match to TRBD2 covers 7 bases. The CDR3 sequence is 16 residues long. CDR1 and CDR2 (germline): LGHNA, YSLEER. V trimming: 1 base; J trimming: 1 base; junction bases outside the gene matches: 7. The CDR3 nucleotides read TGCGCCAGCAGCCAAGCCCGCCGCGGGGGTTCCTACGAGCAGTACTTC. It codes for CASSQARRGGSYEQYF.